Following are 27 T cell receptor beta chains from one sample sequenced in a study of shared clonotypes between healthy human individuals. Here immunoSEQ multiplex PCR was the method, and the copy in TCRdb shows in-frame clones only, minus some. The sample lists over 1.4 million clones, roughly 96% occurring once. Sequenced input: naive CD4+ T cells sorted from blood. Described subset: CD45RA+ positively selected. These receptors came from a man aged 25-45 years in good health.

This rearrangement joins TRBV5-1 to TRBJ1-4; no definite D call. Germline V gene sequence: CDR1 SGHRS, CDR2 YFSETQ. The CDR3 contains 15 residues. V lost 0 bases and J 7 bases, leaving 13 bases between the germline ends. CDR3 residues: CASSLASGNSEKLFF. Written as DNA, the CDR3 is TGCGCCAGCAGCTTGGCCTCCGGGAACAGTGAAAAACTGTTTTTT.

This clone was detected only a few times. The rearrangement joins TRBV5-4 to TRBJ2-7, with 14 bases fitting TRBD2. The V gene end was trimmed by 3 bases and the J gene end by 5 bases; junction bases not matched to a gene: 1. The CDR3 is 14 amino acids. CDR1 and CDR2 from the germline V gene are SGHNT and YYREEE (reference sequence). The CDR3: CASSSGLAGDEQYF. The DNA for the CDR3 is TGTGCCAGCAGCTCGGGACTAGCGGGAGACGAGCAGTACTTC.

The chain uses TRBV7-9 and TRBJ2-6; no definite D call. The V end lost 6 bases, the J end lost 2 bases, and 8 bases lay between the germline ends. The CDR3 sequence is 14 residues long. Germline CDR1 is SEHNR and CDR2 is FQNEAQ (reference sequence). For the CDR3, the DNA is TGTGCCAGCAGGTTTGGGGCTGGGGCCAACGTCCTGACTTTC. Translation: CASRFGAGANVLTF.

With regard to this clone: Other DNA sequences from this sample encode an identical CDR3 as well. V gene TRBV9 combines with J gene TRBJ2-7; TRBD1 might be the D (5 bases). The CDR3 runs 13 residues. CDR1 is SGDLS and CDR2 is YYNGEE in the germline V gene. V shed 0 bases and J shed 5 bases, with 9 bases lying between them. CDR3 amino acids: CASSVGLGDEQYF. The CDR3 nucleotides read TGTGCCAGCAGCGTAGGGTTAGGGGACGAGCAGTACTTC.

V is TRBV28 and J is TRBJ1-5; D is possibly TRBD1 (6 bases). CDR3 length equals 15 residues. V lost 1 base, J lost 5 bases, and 12 bases lay in between. Germline loops: CDR1 MDHEN, CDR2 SYDVKM. Written as DNA, the CDR3 is TGTGCCAGCAGTTTATCTCCCGGGGGCTATCAGCCCCAGCATTTT. Protein: CASSLSPGGYQPQHF.

This chain connects TRBV30 to TRBJ2-3, with 9 nucleotides matching TRBD1. There are 16 residues in the CDR3. In germline, CDR1 is GTSNPN, CDR2 SVGIG (reference sequence). V shed 3 bases, J shed 1 base, and the junction held 8 bases outside the gene matches. This CDR3 is CAWRDSWTGGTDTQYF. In DNA form, the CDR3 reads TGTGCCTGGAGGGATAGTTGGACAGGGGGCACAGATACGCAGTATTTT.

The chain couples TRBV4-3 to TRBJ2-3; the D gene is possibly TRBD2 (5 bases). V lost 0 bases to trimming and J lost 5 bases, with 15 bases between them. The CDR3 has 16 amino acids. Germline CDR1 LGHNA, CDR2 YSLEER. CDR3 amino acids: CASSQDQLPAGDTQYF. The CDR3 nucleotides are TGCGCCAGCAGCCAAGACCAGTTACCGGCGGGAGATACGCAGTATTTT.

V usage is TRBV6-5 and J usage is TRBJ1-5; the D is unclear. The CDR3 contains 13 residues. In germline, CDR1 is MNHEY, CDR2 SVGAGI. Between the trimmed V and J ends, which lost 2 bases and 3 bases, there was a span of 5 bases. The CDR3 sequence is CASSYAHNQPQHF. The CDR3 DNA sequence: TGTGCCAGCAGTTACGCGCACAATCAGCCCCAGCATTTT.

The rearrangement links TRBV5-1 to TRBJ2-7; 7 bases fit TRBD1. The CDR3 sequence is 17 residues long. Germline CDR1 SGHRS, CDR2 YFSETQ. J was trimmed by 4 bases and V by 0 bases; bases with no gene match: 13. This CDR3 reads CASSLGMTGSWNYEQYF. Written as DNA, the CDR3 is TGCGCCAGCAGCTTGGGTATGACAGGGTCCTGGAATTACGAGCAGTACTTC.

The chain combines TRBV2 with TRBJ2-1, with 7 bases fitting TRBD1. V shed 6 bases and J 4 bases; nucleotides not matched to a gene: 3. The CDR3 consists of 13 residues. From germline, CDR1 is SNHLY and CDR2 FYNNEI. CDR3 region: CASRGTAYNEQFF. The CDR3 nucleotides are TGTGCCAGCAGAGGGACAGCGTACAATGAGCAGTTCTTC.

This clone has just a few counts. The genes are TRBV30 and TRBJ2-3; 12 bases are shared with TRBD2. V was clipped by 3 bases and J by 8 bases; unmatched bases: 9. CDR3 size: 15 residues. CDR1 is GTSNPN, CDR2 SVGIG, per germline (reference sequence). The CDR3 nucleotides are TGTGCCTGGAGCGACTGGCTAGCGGGAGGGTTTACGCAGTATTTT. Translated, it gives CAWSDWLAGGFTQYF.

The chain recombines TRBV5-1 with TRBJ1-5; a possible D gene is TRBD1 (5 bases). CDR3 size: 15 residues. Germline V gives CDR1 SGHRS, CDR2 YFSETQ. V was cut by 0 bases and J by 7 bases, with 14 bases left in between. The CDR3, as DNA: TGCGCCAGCAGCTTGGGTAGTGGGGACTGGCAGCCCCAGCATTTT. It specifies CASSLGSGDWQPQHF.

V and J are TRBV27 and TRBJ2-3; TRBD2 aligns across 7 bases. CDR1 and CDR2 from the germline V gene are MNHEY and SMNVEV (reference sequence). This CDR3 region has 13 residues. The J segment lost 0 bases and the V segment lost 6 bases, leaving 0 bases of the junction unmatched. CDR3: CASRGLSTDTQYF. CDR3 bases: TGTGCCAGCAGGGGACTAAGCACAGATACGCAGTATTTT.

This sequence joins TRBV5-5 and TRBJ2-7; 11 nucleotides line up with TRBD2. The CDR3 has 13 amino acids. V lost 5 bases and J lost 4; bases outside the gene matches: 2. The germline V gene has CDR1 SGHKS and CDR2 YYEKEE (reference sequence). This chain's CDR3 is CASRLAGVYEQYF. The CDR3 DNA sequence: TGTGCCAGCAGACTAGCGGGAGTTTACGAGCAGTACTTC.

The V gene is TRBV19, the J gene TRBJ1-1; D possibly corresponds to TRBD1 (5 bases). This CDR3 region has 14 residues. Germline CDR1 LNHDA, CDR2 SQIVND (reference sequence). The V end was cut by 2 bases, the J end by 5 bases, with 12 bases between. CDR3 nucleotide sequence: TGTGCCAGTAGTATAAAGCAGGGAGGGACTGAAGCTTTCTTT. This translates into CASSIKQGGTEAFF. Full variable domain (rest looked up from reference TRBV19 and TRBJ1-1): DGGITQSPKYLFRKEGQNVTLSCEQNLNHDAMYWYRQDPGQGLRLIYYSQIVNDFQKGDIAEGYSVSREKKESFPLTVTSAQKNPTAFYLCASSIKQGGTEAFFGQGTRLTVV.

The chain joins TRBV9 to TRBJ1-1, with 9 bases lining up with TRBD1. The CDR3 consists of 14 residues. Germline-derived CDR1 and CDR2 are SGDLS and YYNGEE. V was pared by 4 bases and J by 1 base, with 2 bases of the junction left unmatched. The CDR3 coding sequence is TGTGCCAGCAGCAAGACAGGGGGGAACACTGAAGCTTTCTTT. It encodes CASSKTGGNTEAFF.

This clone appeared a single time. The V and J genes are TRBV30 and TRBJ2-7; 10 positions agree with TRBD2. CDR3 size: 18 residues. Germline-derived CDR1 and CDR2 are GTSNPN and SVGIG (reference sequence). V lost 2 bases and J lost 0; bases outside the gene matches: 13. CDR3 DNA sequence: TGTGCCTGGAGTTCAACGATTCACAGGACTAGCGGCTCCTACGAGCAGTACTTC. Translation gives CAWSSTIHRTSGSYEQYF.

The J gene is TRBJ2-2, the V gene TRBV5-4; 13 bases line up with TRBD2. Germline V gene lookup returns CDR1 SGHNT and CDR2 YYREEE (reference sequence). The trim removed 4 bases at V and 4 bases at J, leaving 10 bases unmatched. The CDR3 consists of 18 residues. The CDR3 region is CASSPPTSGRPATGELFF. CDR3 coding DNA: TGTGCCAGCAGCCCTCCGACTAGCGGGAGGCCGGCCACCGGGGAGCTGTTTTTT.

This clone was found once. The chain recombines TRBV29-1 with TRBJ2-3, with 11 bases fitting TRBD2. The CDR3 covers 17 residues. V lost 8 bases to trimming and J lost 0 bases; unmatched junction nucleotides: 13. CDR1 is SQVTM, CDR2 ANQGSEA, per germline. Written as DNA, the CDR3 is TGCAGCATTTGCGACACTAGCGGGGGATCTAGCACAGATACGCAGTATTTT. Translation: CSICDTSGGSSTDTQYF.

V usage is TRBV5-1 and J usage is TRBJ2-2; unclear D gene. The length of the CDR3 is 16 residues. Trimming shortened V by 4 bases and J by 7 bases, and 20 bases separated the two germline ends. The germline V gene encodes CDR1 SGHRS and CDR2 YFSETQ. CDR3 residues: CASSLLSGKMGGELFF. Here the CDR3 DNA reads TGCGCCAGCAGCCTCCTTAGTGGGAAGATGGGCGGGGAGCTGTTTTTT.

The J gene is TRBJ1-4, the V gene TRBV25-1, with TRBD1 as a possible D gene (5 bases). The CDR3 length is 14 residues. The V end lost 6 bases, the J end lost 3 bases, and 11 bases lay between the germline ends. Germline V gene lookup returns CDR1 MGHDK and CDR2 SYGVNS. The CDR3 spells CASSSRAPNEKLFF. The CDR3 DNA follows: TGTGCCAGCAGCAGCAGGGCGCCTAATGAAAAACTGTTTTTT. The variable domain in full, with the rest retrieved from reference TRBV25-1 and TRBJ1-4, is EADIYQTPRYLVIGTGKKITLECSQTMGHDKMYWYQQDPGMELHLIHYSYGVNSTEKGDLSSESTVSRIRTEHFPLTLESARPSHTSQYLCASSSRAPNEKLFFGSGTQLSVL.

This chain connects TRBV18 to TRBJ2-3; 7 bases are a match to TRBD2. Germline assignment: CDR1 KGHSH and CDR2 LQKENI. The CDR3 sequence is 16 residues long. The V segment lost 6 bases and the J segment 0 bases; nucleotides outside the gene matches: 9. In DNA form, the CDR3 reads TGTGCCAGCTCGGGTACTAGCGCGAAGAGCACAGATACGCAGTATTTT. This gives the protein CASSGTSAKSTDTQYF. Complete variable domain (other parts from reference TRBV18 and TRBJ2-3): NAGVMQNPRHLVRRRGQEARLRCSPMKGHSHVYWYRQLPEEGLKFMVYLQKENIIDESGMPKERFSAEFPKEGPSILRIQQVVRGDSAAYFCASSGTSAKSTDTQYFGPGTRLTVL.

The chain couples TRBV18 to TRBJ2-7; TRBD1 agrees at 7 bases. Germline V gene data show CDR1 as KGHSH and CDR2 as LQKENI. This CDR3 region has 13 residues. V shed 5 bases, J shed 6 bases, and the junction held 7 bases outside the gene matches. CDR3 bases: TGTGCCAGCTCAGCAGACAGGGTAGGCGAGCAGTACTTC. This encodes CASSADRVGEQYF.

The J gene is TRBJ2-1, the V gene TRBV18, with TRBD2 matching 12 bases. CDR1 and CDR2 (germline): KGHSH, LQKENI. The CDR3 has 15 amino acids. V was clipped by 4 bases and J by 5 bases; unmatched bases: 3. The CDR3 coding sequence is TGTGCCAGCTCACTGACTAGCGGGAGCCACAATGAGCAGTTCTTC. This sequence encodes CASSLTSGSHNEQFF.

The rearrangement joins TRBV7-6 to TRBJ2-7; tentative D call: TRBD2 (6 bases). Trimming cost V 0 bases and J 2 bases, with 17 bases left between them. The CDR3 has 17 amino acids. The germline gives CDR1 SGHVS, CDR2 FNYEAQ. The CDR3 loop reads CASSLAPRGKGTYEQYF. The DNA of the CDR3 is TGTGCCAGCAGCTTAGCGCCACGGGGGAAAGGCACCTACGAGCAGTACTTC. The full variable domain, completed using reference TRBV7-6 and TRBJ2-7, is GAGVSQSPRYKVTKRGQDVALRCDPISGHVSLYWYRQALGQGPEFLTYFNYEAQQDKSGLPNDRFSAERPEGSISTLTIQRTEQRDSAMYRCASSLAPRGKGTYEQYFGPGTRLTVT.

The chain combines TRBV9 with TRBJ2-2; a possible D gene is TRBD2 (5 bases). V lost 4 bases, J lost 0 bases, and 10 bases lay in between. Germline CDR1 and CDR2: SGDLS and YYNGEE. The CDR3 extends over 15 amino acids. CDR3 DNA: TGTGCCAGCAGCAAGCGGACTCCGAACACCGGGGAGCTGTTTTTT. This sequence encodes CASSKRTPNTGELFF. Looking up the rest from reference TRBV9 and TRBJ2-2 gives the full variable domain: DSGVTQTPKHLITATGQRVTLRCSPRSGDLSVYWYQQSLDQGLQFLIQYYNGEERAKGNILERFSAQQFPDLHSELNLSSLELGDSALYFCASSKRTPNTGELFFGEGSRLTVL.

The V and J genes are TRBV19 and TRBJ2-3; D is possibly TRBD1 or TRBD2 (6 bases each). Trimming removed 5 bases at V and 1 base at J, with 19 bases between. The CDR3 totals 17 residues. Germline V gives CDR1 LNHDA, CDR2 SQIVND (reference sequence). Here the CDR3 DNA reads TGTGCCAGTAGTGCGCCCGACAGGTGGGGGGGCACAGATACGCAGTATTTT. Encoded protein: CASSAPDRWGGTDTQYF.